A selection of T cell receptor beta chains follows, all from one sample in a study of cytomegalovirus exposure and HLA in healthy donors. Sequencing used immunoSEQ multiplex PCR; TCRdb keeps in-frame clones, though not all of them. This sample carries around 160,000 clones, 75% of them seen once, and the ten largest clones take 7.7%. The source material was PBMCs. The receptor source for this set is a middle-aged woman in good health and CMV-seropositive. The CDR3 runs from the conserved cysteine through the conserved F or W. The D gene is left open where the match is weak. Rows give clone size only sometimes, using once, few, many, or a class for an expanded clone.

V gene	D gene	clone size	J gene	CDR3 DNA	CDR3 protein
TRBV28	NA	NA	TRBJ1-1	TGTGCCAGCAGTAGGGCCCCCGAGGGAGCTTTCTTT	CASSRAPEGAFF
TRBV2	NA	once	TRBJ2-3	TGTGCCAGTCCCACAGAGCGGAGCACAGATACGCAGTATTTT	CASPTERSTDTQYF
TRBV27	NA	NA	TRBJ2-6	TGTGCCAGCAGGAAGGCGGGGTCGGGTGGGGCCAACGTCCTGACTTTC	CASRKAGSGGANVLTF
TRBV28	TRBD1	NA	TRBJ1-1	TGTGCCAGCAGTAGACCACCGGGACAGGCAAACACTGAAGCTTTCTTT	CASSRPPGQANTEAFF
TRBV6-1	NA	NA	TRBJ1-1	TGTGCCAGCAGTGCGCTTTCAACCGGGACAACCATGAACACTGAAGCTTTCTTT	CASSALSTGTTMNTEAFF
TRBV10-3	TRBD2	NA	TRBJ2-5	TGTGCCAGCAGCGGGGGTCAAGAGACCCAGTACTTC	CASSGGQETQYF
TRBV2	TRBD1	NA	TRBJ1-5	TGTGCCAGCTGTAGGACAGGGAACAGCAATCAGCCCCAGCATTTT	CASCRTGNSNQPQHF
TRBV28	NA	NA	TRBJ2-7	TGTGCCAGCAGTTTACCGGGGTTCTCCTACGAGCAGTACTTC	CASSLPGFSYEQYF
TRBV18	NA	few	TRBJ1-4	TGTGCCAGCTCACCGACGGGATCTAATGAAAAACTGTTTTTT	CASSPTGSNEKLFF
TRBV6-6	TRBD2	NA	TRBJ2-7	TGTGCCAGCAGTGGGGGGGTTACCTACGAGCAGTACTTC	CASSGGVTYEQYF
TRBV7-2	NA	NA	TRBJ2-5	TGTGCCAGCAGCTTAGGGGTCGGGAGCCGTCAAGAGACCCAGTACTTC	CASSLGVGSRQETQYF
TRBV19	NA	NA	TRBJ2-6	TGTGCCAGTAGTATCCAGGACTCTGGGGCCAACGTCCTGACTTTC	CASSIQDSGANVLTF
TRBV28	TRBD2	NA	TRBJ2-2	TGTGCCAGCCTCGCGGGGGGCCCCGGGGAGCTGTTTTTT	CASLAGGPGELFF
TRBV5-1	NA	NA	TRBJ2-7	TGCGCCAGCAGCTTGGGGACCCTCAGGGGGGCGGTTGAGCAGTACTTC	CASSLGTLRGAVEQYF
TRBV7-9	NA	few	TRBJ1-5	TGTGCCAGCAGCCGTGGGGAGGGTCAGCCCCAGCATTTT	CASSRGEGQPQHF